Listed here are 17 T cell receptor beta chains from one sample, sequenced in a study of blood T cell repertoires in COVID-19. Profiled with immunoSEQ multiplex PCR; TCRdb holds only in-frame clones, not every one. The profile covers 110,000 to 150,000 clones, with about 84% appearing a single time and 1.5% to 2% taken by the ten largest. Input material: PBMCs or T cells enriched from blood (not recorded which). All receptors derive from a woman between 18 and 29 years old who had been exposed to COVID-19.

The chain combines TRBV11-1 with TRBJ2-2; 9 positions match TRBD2. This CDR3 contains 17 residues. Germline-derived CDR1 and CDR2 are SGHAT and FQDESV (reference sequence). Trimming took 0 bases from V and 1 from J; bases not matched to a gene: 3. The CDR3: CASSLAQTSGNTGELFF. The CDR3 DNA reads TGTGCCAGCAGCTTAGCGCAGACTAGCGGGAACACCGGGGAGCTGTTTTTT.

This clone was counted once. The CDR3 sequence is CATCTWREDHNEQFF. CDR3 DNA: TGTGCCACCTGCACGTGGCGGGAGGACCACAATGAGCAGTTCTTC. The chain recombines TRBV24-1 with TRBJ2-1, with 8 bases lining up with TRBD2. This CDR3 comprises 15 residues. Looked up from germline, CDR1 is KGHDR and CDR2 is SFDVKD. After removal of 9 bases from V and 5 bases from J, the junction contained 11 bases not matched to a gene.

The chain joins TRBV6-5 to TRBJ2-1; 10 bases align to TRBD2. The junction had 6 bases not matched to a gene; V was cut back by 6 bases and J by 10 bases. Per germline, CDR1 MNHEY and CDR2 SVGAGI. This CDR3 spans 13 amino acids. The CDR3 loop is CASSLGLALEQFF. CDR3 DNA: TGTGCCAGCAGCCTGGGACTAGCGCTAGAGCAGTTCTTC.

The chain has TRBV7-2 and TRBJ1-3, with D uncertain. The CDR3 is made up of 15 amino acids. Germline V gene lookup returns CDR1 SGHTA and CDR2 FQGNSA. V lost 0 bases and J lost 2, with 8 bases in between. CDR3 DNA: TGTGCCAGCAGCTTAGCTTGGCAAGCTGGAAACACCATATATTTT. Its protein is CASSLAWQAGNTIYF.

The rearrangement joins TRBV30 to TRBJ2-7; 9 positions match TRBD1. Germline V lookup: CDR1 GTSNPN, CDR2 SVGIG (reference sequence). The CDR3 sequence is 15 residues long. V dropped 3 bases and J dropped 0; count of bases not matched to a gene: 6. The CDR3 sequence is CAWSSMGQGSYEQYF. CDR3 coding DNA: TGTGCCTGGAGCTCAATGGGACAGGGCTCCTACGAGCAGTACTTC.

The CDR3 loop is CASSFRGADTQYF. CDR3 nucleotide sequence: TGTGCCAGCAGCTTCAGGGGTGCAGATACGCAGTATTTT. The rearrangement uses TRBV7-9 and TRBJ2-3; a weak D match, TRBD1 (6 bases). This CDR3 is built from 13 residues. The germline gives CDR1 SEHNR, CDR2 FQNEAQ (reference sequence). V shed 3 bases and J shed 4 bases, with 8 bases lying between them.

The chain links TRBV29-1 to TRBJ1-2, with D possibly being TRBD1 (6 bases). Between the trimmed V and J ends, which lost 5 bases and 6 bases, there was a span of 13 bases. Germline V gene data show CDR1 as SQVTM and CDR2 as ANQGSEA. This CDR3 has 12 residues. The CDR3 loop reads CSVFPGENGYTF. The CDR3 DNA follows: TGCAGCGTTTTCCCAGGGGAAAATGGCTACACCTTC.

The chain joins TRBV29-1 to TRBJ1-2; no clear D gene. V was shortened by 4 bases and J by 0 bases, with 12 bases between the two germline ends. Germline values: CDR1 SQVTM, CDR2 ANQGSEA. The CDR3 is 14 amino acids. CDR3 amino acids: CSVVHPTTNYGYTF. The CDR3 nucleotides read TGCAGCGTTGTGCACCCGACAACTAACTATGGCTACACCTTC.

This chain connects TRBV7-2 to TRBJ2-5; the D gene is possibly TRBD2 (5 bases). In germline, CDR1 is SGHTA, CDR2 FQGNSA. The CDR3 loop spans 18 amino acids. With 1 base removed from V and 1 base from J, the gap between germline ends came to 19 bases. The DNA of the CDR3 is TGTGCCAGCAGCTTAGGGGGTCGGTTAGGAGGAACCCAAGAGACCCAGTACTTC. Its translation is CASSLGGRLGGTQETQYF.

The chain is built from TRBV7-9 and TRBJ1-4; no reliable D call. Germline lookup yields CDR1 SEHNR and CDR2 FQNEAQ (reference sequence). There are 16 residues in the CDR3. Trimming pared 2 bases from V and 4 bases from J, leaving 14 bases between. The CDR3 coding sequence is TGTGCCAGCAGCTTAAATCTAGGGAGGATTAATGAAAAACTGTTTTTT. Protein: CASSLNLGRINEKLFF.

The chain uses TRBV5-1 and TRBJ2-1, with TRBD2 matching 10 bases. Germline V gene data show CDR1 as SGHRS and CDR2 as YFSETQ. J was trimmed by 8 bases and V by 3 bases; bases with no gene match: 8. The CDR3 extends over 15 amino acids. As DNA, the CDR3 is TGCGCCAGCAGCTCCTACACTAGCGGGGTGGATGAGCAGTTCTTC. It codes for CASSSYTSGVDEQFF.

The chain combines TRBV27 with TRBJ1-4; D might be TRBD1 (5 bases). This CDR3 has 14 residues. Germline V gene sequence: CDR1 MNHEY, CDR2 SMNVEV (reference sequence). Trimming pared 1 base from V and 4 bases from J, leaving 7 bases between. The DNA for the CDR3 is TGTGCCAGCAGTTTATTCGGACATAATGAAAAACTGTTTTTT. Translating gives CASSLFGHNEKLFF.

V is TRBV29-1 and J is TRBJ1-1, with D unresolved. The V end lost 3 bases, the J end lost 0 bases, and 14 bases lay between the germline ends. Germline CDR1 reads SQVTM; CDR2 reads ANQGSEA. The CDR3 runs to 15 residues. The CDR3, as DNA: TGCAGCGTTGAGGGAGAACGAATGATGAACACTGAAGCTTTCTTT. Protein sequence: CSVEGERMMNTEAFF.

V and J are TRBV2 and TRBJ1-3; 10 bases are shared with TRBD1. The germline V gene has CDR1 SNHLY and CDR2 FYNNEI. The CDR3 sequence is 15 residues long. V lost 4 bases and J lost 8; bases outside the gene matches: 8. The CDR3 reads CASSGDRGMGDTIYF. The CDR3 bases are TGTGCCAGCAGTGGGGACAGGGGAATGGGGGACACCATATATTTT.

This clone was counted a few times. J is TRBJ2-7 and V is TRBV28; D may be TRBD2 (6 bases). Germline assignment: CDR1 MDHEN and CDR2 SYDVKM. Deletions cut 6 bases from V and 2 bases from J, with 20 bases between. The CDR3 extends over 16 amino acids. The chain's CDR3 is CASRNPGTDVPYEQYF. The CDR3 DNA is TGTGCCAGCAGGAACCCCGGGACTGACGTTCCCTACGAGCAGTACTTC.

The chain links TRBV10-3 to TRBJ2-5; no definite D call. V was trimmed by 3 bases and J by 5 bases, leaving 4 bases between them. Germline V lookup: CDR1 ENHRY, CDR2 SYGVKD. CDR3 length equals 11 residues. This chain's CDR3 is CAISDLETQYF. DNA of the CDR3: TGTGCCATCAGTGACCTGGAGACCCAGTACTTC.

The V gene is TRBV19, the J gene TRBJ2-6; possibly TRBD1 for D (5 bases). This CDR3 is built from 16 residues. V lost 6 bases and J lost 2, with 14 bases in between. Germline values: CDR1 LNHDA, CDR2 SQIVND (reference sequence). CDR3 protein: CASRPQARAGANVLTF. CDR3 DNA sequence: TGTGCCAGTAGGCCACAGGCCAGGGCTGGGGCCAACGTCCTGACTTTC.